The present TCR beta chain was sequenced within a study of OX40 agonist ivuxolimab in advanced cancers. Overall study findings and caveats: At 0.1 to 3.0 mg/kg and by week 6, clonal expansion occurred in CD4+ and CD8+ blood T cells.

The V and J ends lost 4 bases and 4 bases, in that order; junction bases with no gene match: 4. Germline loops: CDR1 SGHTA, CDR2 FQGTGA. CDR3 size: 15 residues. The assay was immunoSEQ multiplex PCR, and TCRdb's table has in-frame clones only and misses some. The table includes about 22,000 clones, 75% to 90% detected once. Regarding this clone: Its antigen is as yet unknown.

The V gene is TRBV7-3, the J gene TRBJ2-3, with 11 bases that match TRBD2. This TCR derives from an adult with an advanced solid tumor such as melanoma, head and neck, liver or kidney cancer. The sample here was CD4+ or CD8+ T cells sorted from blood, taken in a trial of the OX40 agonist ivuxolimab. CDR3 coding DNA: TGTGCCAGCAGCTCGACTAGCGGGACAGCAGATACGCAGTATTTT. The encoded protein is CASSSTSGTADTQYF.